This TCR beta chain was recorded in a study of control samples from healthy donors and cancer patients. Germline values: CDR1 MDHEN, CDR2 SYDVKM. The ends were cut back, 8 bases at V and 2 bases at J, with 9 bases in the middle. The CDR3 spans 13 residues. The assay was immunoSEQ multiplex PCR, and TCRdb's table has in-frame clones only and misses some. There are about 160,000 clones in the sample; approximately 96% occur only once, and over 1% lies in the top ten. The TCR was taken from a woman under 40 in good health. Sequenced material: blood. This sequence joins TRBV28 and TRBJ2-2; tentatively, D is TRBD2 (6 bases). CDR3 in DNA: TGTGCCAGCCCGGGGGTCAACACCGGGGAGCTGTTTTTT. This gives the protein CASPGVNTGELFF.